The entry that follows covers one TCR beta chain sequence. This specimen belongs to a study of OX40 agonist ivuxolimab in advanced cancers. The CDR3 has 17 amino acids. Trimming took off 6 bases at V and 8 bases at J, with 28 bases between the two ends. Germline CDR1 MNHEY, CDR2 SMNVEV (reference sequence). The assay was immunoSEQ multiplex PCR, and TCRdb's table has in-frame clones only and misses some. This sample yields about 73,000 clones, of which 88% are seen a single time; less than 0.8% belongs to the top ten. The gene calls are TRBV27 and TRBJ1-1; TRBD1 is a possible D gene (6 bases). The clonotype was recovered from an adult with an advanced solid tumor such as melanoma, head and neck, liver or kidney cancer. The sample consisted of CD4+ or CD8+ T cells sorted from blood, taken in a trial of the OX40 agonist ivuxolimab. CDR3: CASSSGGGGLNGIEAFF. The CDR3, as DNA: TGTGCCAGCAGCTCTGGAGGGGGTGGCTTGAATGGAATCGAAGCTTTCTTT.